This T cell receptor beta chain appears in the sequencing data of a study of control samples from healthy donors and cancer patients. Germline V gene sequence: CDR1 LGHDT, CDR2 YNNKEL (reference sequence). The CDR3 is 13 residues long. Trimming at V came to 4 bases and at J to 2 bases, leaving 1 base not matched to a gene. Sequencing was performed with immunoSEQ multiplex PCR; in TCRdb, only in-frame clones are kept and a portion is missing. In the table there are roughly 100,000 clones, roughly 90% of which are singletons. This clone was detected only a few times. The sequenced material came from PBMCs. The sequence derives from a man between 60 and 75 years old with lung cancer. This chain uses TRBV3-1 (or the pseudogene TRBV3-2) with TRBJ2-5; 7 bases match TRBD1. The DNA of the CDR3 is TGTGCCAGCAGCCTACAGGGGCAAGAGACCCAGTACTTC. It yields the protein CASSLQGQETQYF.